Ten or more counts support the clone carrying this T cell receptor beta chain. Antigen unknown. MiXCR, applied by TCRdb to the 5' RACE reads, yields one record per CDR3 protein. This sample has 450,000 to 700,000 distinct CDR3 sequences; roughly 18% occur once, and the top ten carry approximately 12%. This record belongs to a study of T-cell memory formation after mild COVID-19. Study conclusions and caveats: The study found contracting CD4+ clones mainly in CM and EM and contracting CD8+ clones in EMRA.

This sequence originates from an adult woman who had mild COVID-19 (a few samples of this study predate the infection). Cell type and time point are not known. Specimen: PBMCs or a T cell subset sorted from them (not recorded which).

CDR3: CASSPPGQAYEQYF. For the CDR3, the DNA is TGTGCCAGCAGCCCGCCGGGACAGGCCTACGAGCAGTACTTC. V gene TRBV7-9 combines with J gene TRBJ2-7, with 8 bases that match TRBD1. This CDR3 has 14 amino acids. The J segment lost 2 bases and the V segment lost 5 bases, leaving 5 bases of the junction unmatched. From germline, CDR1 is SEHNR and CDR2 FQNEAQ (reference sequence).